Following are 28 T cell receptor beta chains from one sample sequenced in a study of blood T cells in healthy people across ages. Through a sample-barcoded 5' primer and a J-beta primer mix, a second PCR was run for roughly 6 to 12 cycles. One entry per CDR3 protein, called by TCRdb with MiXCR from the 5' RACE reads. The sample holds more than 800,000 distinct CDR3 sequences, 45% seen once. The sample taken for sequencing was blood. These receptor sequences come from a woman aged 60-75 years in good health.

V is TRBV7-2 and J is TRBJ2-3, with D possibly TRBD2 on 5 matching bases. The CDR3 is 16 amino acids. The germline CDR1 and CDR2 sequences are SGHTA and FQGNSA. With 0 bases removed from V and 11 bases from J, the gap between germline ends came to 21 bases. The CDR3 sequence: CASSLATGKPANMQYF. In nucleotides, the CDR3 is TGTGCCAGCAGCTTAGCGACCGGGAAGCCTGCCAATATGCAGTATTTT.

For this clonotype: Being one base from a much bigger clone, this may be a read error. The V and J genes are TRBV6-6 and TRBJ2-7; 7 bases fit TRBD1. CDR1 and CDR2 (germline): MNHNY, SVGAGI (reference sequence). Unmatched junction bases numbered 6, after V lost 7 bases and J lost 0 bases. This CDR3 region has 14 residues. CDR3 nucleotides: TGTGCCAGCACCCCCCGGGACAGCTCCTACGAGCAGTACTTC. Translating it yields CASTPRDSSYEQYF.

CDR3 sequence: CASSPGSGRRDTQYF. CDR3 DNA sequence: TGTGCCAGCAGCCCAGGGAGCGGGAGAAGAGATACGCAGTATTTT. The chain uses TRBV5-4 and TRBJ2-3; 8 nucleotides line up with TRBD2. Germline assignment: CDR1 SGHNT and CDR2 YYREEE (reference sequence). The CDR3 has 15 residues. J lost 5 bases, V lost 4 bases, and 9 bases had no gene match.

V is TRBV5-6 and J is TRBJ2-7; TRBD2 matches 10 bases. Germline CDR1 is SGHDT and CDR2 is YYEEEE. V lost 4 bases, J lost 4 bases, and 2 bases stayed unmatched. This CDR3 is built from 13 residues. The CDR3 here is CASSLSGRYEQYF. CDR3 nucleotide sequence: TGTGCCAGCAGCCTTAGCGGGAGGTACGAGCAGTACTTC.

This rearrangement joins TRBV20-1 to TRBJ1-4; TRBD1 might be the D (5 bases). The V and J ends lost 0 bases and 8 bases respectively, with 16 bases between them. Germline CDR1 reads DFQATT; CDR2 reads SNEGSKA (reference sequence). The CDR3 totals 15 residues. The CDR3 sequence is CSARDQRRGGEKLFF. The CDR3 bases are TGCAGTGCTAGAGATCAACGGAGGGGAGGGGAAAAACTGTTTTTT.

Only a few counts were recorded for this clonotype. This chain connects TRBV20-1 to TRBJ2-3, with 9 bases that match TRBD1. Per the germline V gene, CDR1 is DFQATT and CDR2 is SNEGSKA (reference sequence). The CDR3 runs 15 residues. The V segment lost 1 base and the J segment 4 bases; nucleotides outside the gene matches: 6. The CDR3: CSARGNRGRADTQYF. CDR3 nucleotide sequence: TGCAGTGCTAGAGGCAACAGGGGGCGTGCAGATACGCAGTATTTT.

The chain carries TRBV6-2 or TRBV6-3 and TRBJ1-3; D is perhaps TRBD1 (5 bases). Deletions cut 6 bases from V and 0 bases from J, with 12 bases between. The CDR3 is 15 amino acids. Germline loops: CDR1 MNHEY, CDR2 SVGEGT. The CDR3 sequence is CASRSGTSSGNTIYF. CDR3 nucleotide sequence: TGTGCCAGCAGATCCGGGACCTCCTCTGGAAACACCATATATTTT.

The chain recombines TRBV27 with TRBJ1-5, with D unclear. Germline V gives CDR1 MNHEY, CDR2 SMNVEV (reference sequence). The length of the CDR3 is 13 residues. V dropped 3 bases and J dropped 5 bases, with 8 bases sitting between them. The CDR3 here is CASSFSRDQPQHF. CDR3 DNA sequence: TGTGCCAGCAGTTTTTCCCGTGATCAGCCCCAGCATTTT.

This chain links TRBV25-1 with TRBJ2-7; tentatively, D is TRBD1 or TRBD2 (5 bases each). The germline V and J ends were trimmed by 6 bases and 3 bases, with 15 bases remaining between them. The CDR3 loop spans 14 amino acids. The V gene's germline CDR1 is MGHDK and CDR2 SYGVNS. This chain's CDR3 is CASREPGRNYEQYF. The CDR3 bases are TGTGCCAGCAGGGAACCGGGACGCAACTACGAGCAGTACTTC.

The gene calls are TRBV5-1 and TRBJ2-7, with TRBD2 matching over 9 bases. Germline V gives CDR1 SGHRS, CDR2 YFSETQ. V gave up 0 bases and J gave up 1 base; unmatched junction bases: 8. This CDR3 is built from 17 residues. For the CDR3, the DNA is TGCGCCAGCAGCTTGGCTGGGGCTAGCGGGGCGTCCTACGAGCAGTACTTC. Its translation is CASSLAGASGASYEQYF.

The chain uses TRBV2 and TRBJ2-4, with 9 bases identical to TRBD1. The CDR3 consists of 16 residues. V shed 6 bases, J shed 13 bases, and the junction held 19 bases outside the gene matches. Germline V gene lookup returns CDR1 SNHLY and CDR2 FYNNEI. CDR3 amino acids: CASRQPGTGYFTEQYF. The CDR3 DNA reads TGTGCCAGCAGACAACCCGGGACAGGGTATTTTACGGAGCAGTACTTC.

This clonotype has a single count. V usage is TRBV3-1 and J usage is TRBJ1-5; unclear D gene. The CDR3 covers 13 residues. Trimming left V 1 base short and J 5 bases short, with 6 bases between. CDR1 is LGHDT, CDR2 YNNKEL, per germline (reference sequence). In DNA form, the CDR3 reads TGTGCCAGCAGCCAAGTCGGGTATCAGCCCCAGCATTTT. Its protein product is CASSQVGYQPQHF.

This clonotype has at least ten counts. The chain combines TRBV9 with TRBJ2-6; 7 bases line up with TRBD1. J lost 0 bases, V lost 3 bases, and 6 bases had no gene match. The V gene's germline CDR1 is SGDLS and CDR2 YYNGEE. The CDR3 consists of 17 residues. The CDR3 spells CASSDRDSASGANVLTF. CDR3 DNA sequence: TGTGCCAGCAGCGACCGGGACAGTGCCTCTGGGGCCAACGTCCTGACTTTC.

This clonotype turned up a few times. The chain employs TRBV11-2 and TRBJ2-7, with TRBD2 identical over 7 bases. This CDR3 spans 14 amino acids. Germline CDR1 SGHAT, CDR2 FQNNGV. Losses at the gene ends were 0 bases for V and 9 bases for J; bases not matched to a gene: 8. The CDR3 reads CASSLDTAGSGQYF. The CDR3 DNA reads TGTGCCAGCAGCTTAGATACAGCGGGGTCAGGGCAGTACTTC.

The CDR3 spells CSPGVMTGGFEQYF. The CDR3 coding sequence is TGCAGCCCCGGTGTTATGACGGGAGGGTTTGAGCAGTACTTC. The V gene is TRBV20-1, the J gene TRBJ2-7; 8 positions match TRBD2. The CDR3 consists of 14 residues. Germline loops: CDR1 DFQATT, CDR2 SNEGSKA (reference sequence).

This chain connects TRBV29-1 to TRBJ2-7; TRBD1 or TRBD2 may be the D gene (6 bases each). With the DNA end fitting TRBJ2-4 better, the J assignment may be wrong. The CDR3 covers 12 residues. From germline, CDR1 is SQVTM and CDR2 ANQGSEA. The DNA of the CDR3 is TGCAGCGTTGGGGGGGCGGGAAACATTCAGTACTTC. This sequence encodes CSVGGAGNIQYF.

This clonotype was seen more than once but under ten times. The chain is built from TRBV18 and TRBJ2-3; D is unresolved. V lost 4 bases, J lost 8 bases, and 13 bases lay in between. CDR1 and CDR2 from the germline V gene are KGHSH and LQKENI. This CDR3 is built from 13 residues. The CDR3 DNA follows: TGTGCCAGCTCACGTCTAGATAAGGGTACGCAGTATTTT. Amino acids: CASSRLDKGTQYF.

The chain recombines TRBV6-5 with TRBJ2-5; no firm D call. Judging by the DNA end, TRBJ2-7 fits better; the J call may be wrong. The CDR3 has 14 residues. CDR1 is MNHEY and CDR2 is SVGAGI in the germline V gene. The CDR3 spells CASRSNRWSYEQYF. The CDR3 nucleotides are TGTGCCAGCAGATCCAACCGGTGGTCCTACGAGCAGTACTTC.

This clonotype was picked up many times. CDR3 nucleotide sequence: TGCAGCGCGGTTGGACCCTATGGCTACACCTTC. Translating gives CSAVGPYGYTF. The J gene is TRBJ1-2, the V gene TRBV29-1; no reliable D call. Germline assignment: CDR1 SQVTM and CDR2 ANQGSEA. The CDR3 is 11 amino acids. V lost 7 bases, J lost 4 bases, and 10 bases lay in between.

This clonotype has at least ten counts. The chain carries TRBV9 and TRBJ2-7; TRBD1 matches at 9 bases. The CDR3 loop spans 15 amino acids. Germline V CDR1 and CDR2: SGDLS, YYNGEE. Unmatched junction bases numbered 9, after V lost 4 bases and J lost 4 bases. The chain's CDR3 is CASSSTSGQGYEQYF. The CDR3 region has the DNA TGTGCCAGCAGCTCCACCTCGGGACAGGGTTACGAGCAGTACTTC.

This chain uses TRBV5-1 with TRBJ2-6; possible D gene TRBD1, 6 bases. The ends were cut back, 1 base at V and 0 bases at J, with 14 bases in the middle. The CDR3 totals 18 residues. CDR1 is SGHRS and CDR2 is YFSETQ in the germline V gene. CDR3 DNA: TGCGCCAGCAGCTTGTATGACAGGACCGTCTCTGGGGCCAACGTCCTGACTTTC. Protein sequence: CASSLYDRTVSGANVLTF.

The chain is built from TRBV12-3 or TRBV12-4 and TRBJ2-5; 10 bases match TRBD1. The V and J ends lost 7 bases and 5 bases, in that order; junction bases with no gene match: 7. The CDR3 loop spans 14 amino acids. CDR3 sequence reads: CASTPTGGWETQYF. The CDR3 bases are TGTGCCAGCACCCCGACAGGGGGCTGGGAGACCCAGTACTTC.

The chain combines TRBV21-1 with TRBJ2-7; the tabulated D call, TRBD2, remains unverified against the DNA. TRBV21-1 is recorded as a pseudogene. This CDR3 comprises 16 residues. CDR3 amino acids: CASSSQLAGCVYEQYF. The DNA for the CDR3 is TGTGCCAGCAGCAGCCAGCTAGCGGGATGTGTCTACGAGCAGTACTTC.

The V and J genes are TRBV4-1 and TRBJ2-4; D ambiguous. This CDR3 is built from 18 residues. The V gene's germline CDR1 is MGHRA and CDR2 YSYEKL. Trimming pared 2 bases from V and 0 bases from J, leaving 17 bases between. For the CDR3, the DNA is TGCGCCAGCAGCCAATTATCGGGTGGCAAACTAGCCAAAAACATTCAGTACTTC. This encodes CASSQLSGGKLAKNIQYF.

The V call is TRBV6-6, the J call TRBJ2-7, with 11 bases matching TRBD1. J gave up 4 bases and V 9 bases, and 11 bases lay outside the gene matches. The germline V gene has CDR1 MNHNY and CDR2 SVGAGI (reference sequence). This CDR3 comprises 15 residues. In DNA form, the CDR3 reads TGTGCCAGTTACCCCGCTGGGACAGGGGGTTACGAGCAGTACTTC. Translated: CASYPAGTGGYEQYF.

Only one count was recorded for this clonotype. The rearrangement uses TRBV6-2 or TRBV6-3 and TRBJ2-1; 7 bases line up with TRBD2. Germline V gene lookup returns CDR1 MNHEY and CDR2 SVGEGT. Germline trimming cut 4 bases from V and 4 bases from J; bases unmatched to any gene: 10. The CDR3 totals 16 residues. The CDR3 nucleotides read TGTGCCAGCAGTTCCCATGGGGGGGGAGGTTACAATGAGCAGTTCTTC. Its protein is CASSSHGGGGYNEQFF.

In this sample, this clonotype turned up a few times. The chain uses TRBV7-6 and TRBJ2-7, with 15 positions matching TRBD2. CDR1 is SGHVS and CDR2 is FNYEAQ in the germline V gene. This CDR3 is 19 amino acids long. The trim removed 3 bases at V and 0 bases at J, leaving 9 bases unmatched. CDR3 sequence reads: CASSLVSGLAGGSSYEQYF. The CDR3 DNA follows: TGTGCCAGCAGCTTGGTTTCTGGACTAGCGGGAGGGAGCTCCTACGAGCAGTACTTC.

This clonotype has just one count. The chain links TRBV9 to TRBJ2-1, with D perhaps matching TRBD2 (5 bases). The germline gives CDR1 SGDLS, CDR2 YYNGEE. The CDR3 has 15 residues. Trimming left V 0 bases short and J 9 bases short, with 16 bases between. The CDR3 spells CASSVAGWSQVEQFF. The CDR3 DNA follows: TGTGCCAGCAGCGTAGCGGGATGGTCCCAGGTTGAGCAGTTCTTC.